This paragraph reports one T cell receptor beta chain. Germline values: CDR1 SGHNT, CDR2 YYREEE (reference sequence). This CDR3 contains 17 residues. J was trimmed by 3 bases and V by 0 bases; bases with no gene match: 5. These data come from a study of blood T cell repertoires in COVID-19. At the level of the study: Nucleic acid was either cDNA or gDNA, and it came from T cells, B-cell-depleted T cells, or PBMCs.

Authors' data handling: For nucleated cells, counts were estimated from reference gene primer amplification. Sequencing was performed with immunoSEQ multiplex PCR; in TCRdb, only in-frame clones are kept and a portion is missing. The V and J calls and clone size come from that table; D and trimming were worked out from the DNA. The sample holds a few hundred thousand clones, around 87% seen once. The chain is built from TRBV5-4 and TRBJ2-1; 11 positions agree with TRBD2. The clonotype originates from a man aged 55 to 70 with acute or convalescent COVID-19. The specimen was peripheral blood. The CDR3: CASSLGLAGRNYNEQFF. CDR3 DNA sequence: TGTGCCAGCAGCTTGGGACTAGCGGGGAGGAACTACAATGAGCAGTTCTTC. Full variable domain (remainder filled in from reference TRBV5-4 and TRBJ2-1): ETGVTQSPTHLIKTRGQQVTLRCSSQSGHNTVSWYQQALGQGPQFIFQYYREEENGRGNFPPRFSGLQFPNYSSELNVNALELDDSALYLCASSLGLAGRNYNEQFFGPGTRLTVL.